The clone carrying this T cell receptor beta chain has just a few counts. What it binds is unknown. Its ends do not fully match the called genes, so a read error is possible. Regarding treatment: approximately 9-day PBMC culture with coronavirus spike peptide pools or control peptides (ViraFEST assay). One should note that the unexposed donor's CD4+ T cells were collected before the COVID-19 pandemic (2011-2018). After expanding antigen-specific T cells with peptide pools, ViraFEST sequenced their TCRs. Available cell numbers determined whether unexposed-donor CD4+ T cells were probed with SARS-CoV-2 S/N and four cold-coronavirus spikes. This specimen belongs to a study of vaccination and CD4 T cells after COVID-19. Notes on the study in general: The great majority, 304 of 307 vaccine-specific clones, proved spike mono-reactive in convalescent patients.

The CDR3 has 15 residues. Germline CDR1 is SSHAT and CDR2 is FNYEAQ (reference sequence). An Oncomine TCR Beta short-read assay was used to sequence the DNA from cultured CD4+ T cells. From CD4+ T cells that had been cultured, genomic DNA was extracted. Each CDR3 protein is one row after TCRdb ran MiXCR on the PCR reads. In the table there are thousands of distinct CDR3 sequences, around 33% of which are singletons. This sequence was found in a human donor in good health. Sequenced sample: CD4+ T cells from blood, cultured in vitro. The chain links TRBV7-7 to TRBJ2-1; possible D gene TRBD2, 5 bases. This CDR3 is CASSLDDTSVNEQFF. DNA of the CDR3: TGTGCTAGCAGCTTAGATGACACTAGTGTTAATGAGCAGTTCTTC.